This TCR beta chain was profiled in a study of Graves' ophthalmopathy and Graves' hyperthyroidism. The study amplified TCR beta CDR3 regions using RNA transcripts. RT-PCR with HTBI primers came first, then second-round multiplex PCR. TCRdb processed the multiplex PCR reads anew with MiXCR; each CDR3 protein has one entry. The data hold hundreds of thousands of distinct CDR3 sequences, with roughly an eighth observed a single time. Unmatched junction bases numbered 4, after V lost 4 bases and J lost 5 bases. The germline V gene encodes CDR1 SGHAT and CDR2 FQNNGV. The length of the CDR3 is 13 residues. This clonotype came up many times.

The TCR sequence derives from a woman aged 25 to 39 with Graves' ophthalmopathy. Sequences were obtained from blood. This rearrangement joins TRBV11-2 to TRBJ2-5, with 7 bases lining up with TRBD2. CDR3 bases: TGTGCCAGCAGCTCGGACGGGGGGGAGACCCAGTACTTC. As protein: CASSSDGGETQYF.